This entry describes one TCR beta chain. The data were taken from a study of blood T cell repertoires in COVID-19. Study-level information: Donors in the United States, Italy and Spain gave samples during acute or convalescent COVID-19.

Trimming removed 3 bases from V and 6 bases from J, with 9 bases in between. Germline CDR1 and CDR2: KGHSH and LQKENI. The CDR3 has 12 residues. Repertoires were generated with immunoSEQ multiplex PCR, while TCRdb's copy carries only in-frame clones and drops some. Altogether about 180,000 clones are present, around 84% being singletons, with the ten largest covering roughly 15%. The specimen sequenced was PBMCs or T cells enriched from blood (not recorded which). The sequence was collected from a man in his fifties or sixties who had recovered from COVID-19. The V gene is TRBV18, the J gene TRBJ2-7; tentative D call: TRBD2 (6 bases). CDR3 nucleotides: TGTGCCAGCTCACCGGGACTTGCCGAGCAGTACTTC. Residues: CASSPGLAEQYF.